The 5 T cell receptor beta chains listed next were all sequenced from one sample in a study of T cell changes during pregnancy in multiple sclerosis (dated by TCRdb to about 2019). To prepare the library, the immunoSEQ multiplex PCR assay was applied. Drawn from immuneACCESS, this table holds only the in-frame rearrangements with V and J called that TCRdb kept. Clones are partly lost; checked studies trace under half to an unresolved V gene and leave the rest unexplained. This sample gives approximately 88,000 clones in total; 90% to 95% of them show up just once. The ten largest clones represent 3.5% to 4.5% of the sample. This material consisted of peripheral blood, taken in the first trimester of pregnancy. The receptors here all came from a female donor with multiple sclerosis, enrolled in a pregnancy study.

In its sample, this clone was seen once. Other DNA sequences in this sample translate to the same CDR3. Here the CDR3 reads CATSRDRGTYEQYF. DNA for the CDR3: TGTGCCACCAGCAGGGACAGGGGAACCTACGAGCAGTACTTC. This sequence joins TRBV15 and TRBJ2-7, with TRBD1 matching over 9 bases. V gave up 3 bases and J gave up 2 bases; unmatched junction bases: 2. Germline V lookup: CDR1 LNHNV, CDR2 YYDKDF (reference sequence). The CDR3 is 14 residues long.

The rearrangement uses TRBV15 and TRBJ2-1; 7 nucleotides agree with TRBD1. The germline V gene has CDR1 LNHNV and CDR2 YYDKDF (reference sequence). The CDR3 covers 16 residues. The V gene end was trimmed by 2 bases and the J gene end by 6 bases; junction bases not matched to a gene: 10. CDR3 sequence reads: CATSRPIGRTGNEQFF. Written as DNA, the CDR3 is TGTGCCACCAGCAGACCTATAGGGCGGACAGGCAATGAGCAGTTCTTC.

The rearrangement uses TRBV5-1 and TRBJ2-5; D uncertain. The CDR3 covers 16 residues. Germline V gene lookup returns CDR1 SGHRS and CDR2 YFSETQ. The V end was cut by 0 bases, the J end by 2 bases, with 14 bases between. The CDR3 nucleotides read TGCGCCAGCAGCTTGGCACCTGCACTGCTACAAGAGACCCAGTACTTC. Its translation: CASSLAPALLQETQYF. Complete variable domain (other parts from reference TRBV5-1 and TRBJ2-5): KAGVTQTPRYLIKTRGQQVTLSCSPISGHRSVSWYQQTPGQGLQFLFEYFSETQRNKGNFPGRFSGRQFSNSRSEMNVSTLELGDSALYLCASSLAPALLQETQYFGPGTRLLVL.

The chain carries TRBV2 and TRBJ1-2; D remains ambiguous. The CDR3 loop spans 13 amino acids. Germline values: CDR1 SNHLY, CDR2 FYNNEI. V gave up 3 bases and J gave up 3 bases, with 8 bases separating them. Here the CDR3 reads CASSDSFYYGYTF. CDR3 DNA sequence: TGTGCCAGCAGTGATAGTTTTTACTATGGCTACACCTTC.

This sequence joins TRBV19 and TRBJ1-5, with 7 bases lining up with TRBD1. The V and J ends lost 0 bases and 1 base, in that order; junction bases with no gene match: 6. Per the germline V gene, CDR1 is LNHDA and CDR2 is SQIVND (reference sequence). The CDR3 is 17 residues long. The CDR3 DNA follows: TGTGCCAGTAGTATAGATCAGGGGGGACCGAGCAATCAGCCCCAGCATTTT. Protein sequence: CASSIDQGGPSNQPQHF.